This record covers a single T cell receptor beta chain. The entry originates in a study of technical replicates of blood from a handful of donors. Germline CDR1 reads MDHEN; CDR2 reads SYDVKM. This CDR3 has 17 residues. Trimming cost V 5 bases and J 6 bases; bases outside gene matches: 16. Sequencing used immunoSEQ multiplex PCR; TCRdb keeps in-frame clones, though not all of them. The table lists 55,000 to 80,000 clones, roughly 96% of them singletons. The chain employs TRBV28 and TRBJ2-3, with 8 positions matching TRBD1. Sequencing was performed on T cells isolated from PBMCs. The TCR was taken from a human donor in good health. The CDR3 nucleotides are TGTGCCAGCAGTCCGACCGGGACAGGACTATTCTCTGATACGCAGTATTTT. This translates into CASSPTGTGLFSDTQYF.